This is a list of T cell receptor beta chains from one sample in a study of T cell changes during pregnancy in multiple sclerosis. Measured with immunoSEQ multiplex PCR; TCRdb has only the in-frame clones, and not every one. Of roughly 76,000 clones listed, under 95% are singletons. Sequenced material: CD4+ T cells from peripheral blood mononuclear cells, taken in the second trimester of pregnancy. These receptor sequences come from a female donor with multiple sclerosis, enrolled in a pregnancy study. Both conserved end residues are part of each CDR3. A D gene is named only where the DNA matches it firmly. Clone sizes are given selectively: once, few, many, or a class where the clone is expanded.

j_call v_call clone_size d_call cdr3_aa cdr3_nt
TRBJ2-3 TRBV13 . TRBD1 CASRAGQGTQYF TGTGCCAGCAGAGCGGGACAGGGTACGCAGTATTTT
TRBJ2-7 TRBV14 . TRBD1 CASSQDPVDREYEQYF TGTGCCAGCAGCCAAGATCCGGTGGACAGGGAATACGAGCAGTACTTC
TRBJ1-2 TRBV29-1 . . CSVRGRINYGYTF TGCAGCGTCAGGGGCCGCATAAACTATGGCTACACCTTC
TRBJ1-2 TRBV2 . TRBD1 CASSQSQGAGYGYTF TGTGCCAGCAGTCAATCCCAGGGGGCGGGCTATGGCTACACCTTC
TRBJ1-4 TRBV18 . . CASSPSFTGEKLFF TGTGCCAGCTCACCATCCTTCACGGGTGAAAAACTGTTTTTT
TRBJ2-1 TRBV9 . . CASSVGELTRKFF TGTGCCAGCAGCGTAGGAGAGCTAACGAGAAAGTTCTTC
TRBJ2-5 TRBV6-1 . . CASSAQGRETQYF TGTGCCAGCAGTGCCCAGGGTAGGGAGACCCAGTACTTC
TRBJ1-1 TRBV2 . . CASLQETEAFF TGTGCCAGCCTACAGGAGACTGAAGCTTTCTTT
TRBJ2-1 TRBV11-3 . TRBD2 CASETSGPPTYNEQFF TGTGCCAGCGAGACTAGCGGGCCGCCAACCTACAATGAGCAGTTCTTC
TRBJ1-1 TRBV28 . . CASSTSLNRPNTEAFF TGTGCCAGCAGCACCTCCCTGAACAGACCGAACACTGAAGCTTTCTTT
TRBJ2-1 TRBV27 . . CASSLSRLRTYNEQFF TGTGCCAGCAGTTTATCGAGGTTGCGGACCTACAATGAGCAGTTCTTC
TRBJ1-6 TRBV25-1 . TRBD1 CASSPTNRGSNSPLHF TGTGCCAGCAGCCCAACTAACAGGGGAAGTAATTCACCCCTCCACTTT
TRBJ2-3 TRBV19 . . CASQRTVYTDTQYF TGTGCCAGCCAAAGAACAGTATACACAGATACGCAGTATTTT
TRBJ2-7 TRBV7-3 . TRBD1 CASSPTGTGGNEQYF TGTGCCAGCAGCCCAACCGGGACAGGGGGCAACGAGCAGTACTTC
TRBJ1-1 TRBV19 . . CASSIGAVNTEAFF TGTGCCAGTAGTATAGGCGCCGTGAACACTGAAGCTTTCTTT
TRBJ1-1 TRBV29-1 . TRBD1 CSVDPHRGSRGNTEAFF TGCAGCGTTGACCCGCACAGGGGGTCGCGGGGAAACACTGAAGCTTTCTTT
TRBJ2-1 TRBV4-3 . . CASSQETGFLAGEQFF TGCGCCAGCAGCCAAGAAACCGGGTTTCTCGCGGGTGAGCAGTTCTTC
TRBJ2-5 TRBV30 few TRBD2 CAWSRASGGLETQYF TGTGCCTGGAGTAGGGCTAGCGGGGGGTTGGAGACCCAGTACTTC
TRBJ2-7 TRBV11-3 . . CASSQDSYEQYF TGTGCCAGCAGCCAAGACAGCTACGAGCAGTACTTC
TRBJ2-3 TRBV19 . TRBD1 CASSIGQGVADTQYF TGTGCCAGTAGTATTGGGCAGGGGGTTGCAGATACGCAGTATTTT
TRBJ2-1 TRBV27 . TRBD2 CASSIAGGPSYNEQFF TGTGCCAGCAGTATAGCGGGAGGGCCATCCTACAATGAGCAGTTCTTC
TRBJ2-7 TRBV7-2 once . CASSLTQLFSHEQYF TGTGCCAGCAGCTTGACACAGCTTTTTTCCCACGAGCAGTACTTC
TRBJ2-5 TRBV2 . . CASTFQETQYF TGTGCCAGCACATTCCAAGAGACCCAGTACTTC